This entry features one T cell receptor (beta chain) sequence. What it recognizes is unknown. Per the germline V gene, CDR1 is SGHTA and CDR2 is FQGNSA. The J segment lost 7 bases and the V segment lost 6 bases, leaving 12 bases of the junction unmatched. This CDR3 region has 15 residues. The donors formed part of the roughly 120-subject validation cohort, distinct from the roughly 620-subject first cohort. These data belong to a study of cytomegalovirus exposure and HLA in healthy donors. Notes on the study in general: Cytomegalovirus association was listed for approximately 150 TCR beta chains. Rarity held for most TCR sequences, but there were some public TCRs that occurred in many donors. Subsequent analysis revealed that first-cohort TCR clusters tended to co-occur in the 130 or so validation repertoires.

Using immunoSEQ multiplex PCR, the repertoire was profiled, and TCRdb retains in-frame clones only, with some absent. The sample has over 70,000 clones; 85% to 90% are singletons. The material sequenced was PBMCs. V usage is TRBV7-2 and J usage is TRBJ2-1; 7 nucleotides agree with TRBD1. The TCR comes from a young woman in good health and CMV-seropositive. The CDR3 nucleotides are TGTGCCAGCAGACTCCTAGGGGGCGGAATGAATGAGCAGTTCTTC. Translated, it gives CASRLLGGGMNEQFF. Combining the CDR3 with reference TRBV7-2 and TRBJ2-1 gives the whole variable domain GAGVSQSPSNKVTEKGKDVELRCDPISGHTALYWYRQSLGQGLEFLIYFQGNSAPDKSGLPSDRFSAERTGGSVSTLTIQRTQQEDSAVYLCASRLLGGGMNEQFFGPGTRLTVL.